This is a list of T cell receptor beta chains from one sample in a study of CD8 T cells in ankylosing spondylitis. TCRdb reanalysed the 5' RACE reads using MiXCR and keeps one entry per CDR3 protein. The sample records 350,000 or so distinct CDR3 sequences, roughly 14% being singletons. The source material was blood, either unsorted or a sorted T cell fraction (not recorded which). The receptors here all came from a male donor with ankylosing spondylitis or in good health (not recorded which). CDR3s include the opening cysteine and the closing phenylalanine or tryptophan. A D gene is named only where the DNA matches it firmly. The size entry is marked missing in some rows and otherwise reads once, few, many or a size class.

TRBV12-3/TRBV12-4	TRBD1	-	TRBJ2-3	TGTGCCAGCAGCAGGACAGGCCCCTATGGTACGCAGTATTTT	CASSRTGPYGTQYF
TRBV20-1	-	few	TRBJ2-1	TGCAGTGCTAGCCAACCGGGACGCAAAGGCAATGAGCAGTTCTTC	CSASQPGRKGNEQFF
TRBV9	-	few	TRBJ2-7	TGTGCCAGCAGCACCCAGGACCGACTCTCCTACGAGCAGTACTTC	CASSTQDRLSYEQYF
TRBV7-9	-	few	TRBJ1-2	TGTGCCAGCAGCGCCGACAGCGGCGGCTACACCTTC	CASSADSGGYTF
TRBV6-1	-	-	TRBJ2-3	TGTGCCAGCCTAAAGACCAGCACAGATACGCAGTATTTT	CASLKTSTDTQYF
TRBV11-2	-	many	TRBJ2-3	TGTGCCAGCAGCCCCGGGGACCGATACGGGGATACGCAGTATTTT	CASSPGDRYGDTQYF
TRBV30	TRBD2	few	TRBJ2-2	TGTGCCTGGGCCGGGACTAGCGGCCCCACCGGGGAGCTGTTTTTT	CAWAGTSGPTGELFF
TRBV9	TRBD1	many	TRBJ2-5	TGTGCCAGCAGCGGGACAGGGTCTTTGGAGACCCAGTACTTC	CASSGTGSLETQYF
TRBV12-3/TRBV12-4	-	few	TRBJ2-4	TGTGCCAGCAGTTTCTCGAGTCAACGGGGCATTCAGTACTTC	CASSFSSQRGIQYF
TRBV20-1	TRBD1	-	TRBJ1-2	TGCAGTGCGCCCGATGGACAGGGGGAAAACTATGGCTACACCTTC	CSAPDGQGENYGYTF
TRBV5-1	TRBD2	few	TRBJ2-3	TGCGCCAGCAGCGACGGACTAGCGGTAGATACGCAGTATTTT	CASSDGLAVDTQYF
TRBV3-1	-	few	TRBJ2-1	TGTGCCAGCAGCCTTTGGGGCCTACACTCCTACAATGAGCAGTTCTTC	CASSLWGLHSYNEQFF
TRBV20-1	TRBD2	-	TRBJ2-1	TGCAGTGCTAGAGATCCTGTGCCTAGCGGTCCCGCCTACAATGAGCAGTTCTTC	CSARDPVPSGPAYNEQFF
TRBV30	-	-	TRBJ2-1	TGTGCCTGGAGTGTGGGCAGGGGCTCGTACAATGAGCAGTTCTTC	CAWSVGRGSYNEQFF
TRBV19	TRBD2	few	TRBJ2-2	TGTGCCAGTAGGTCGGAGCGGGAGGCCCTGAACACCGGGGAGCTGTTTTTT	CASRSEREALNTGELFF
TRBV9	TRBD2	-	TRBJ2-1	TGTGCCAGCAGCGCACTAGCGGGGGGGTACAATGAGCAGTTCTTC	CASSALAGGYNEQFF